The 24 T cell receptor beta chains reported below all come from one sample, sequenced in a study of blood T cell repertoires in COVID-19. Repertoires were generated with immunoSEQ multiplex PCR, while TCRdb's copy carries only in-frame clones and drops some. The sample includes under 450,000 clones, approximately 90% of them seen just once. Sequenced material: peripheral blood. The receptors shown here come from a woman aged 40 to 50 with COVID-19, enrolled during active disease.

This clone was observed at least ten times. The chain employs TRBV3-1 (or the pseudogene TRBV3-2) and TRBJ2-7; 9 bases agree with TRBD2. Germline V gives CDR1 LGHDT, CDR2 YNNKEL (reference sequence). Unmatched junction bases numbered 13, after V lost 5 bases and J lost 5 bases. This CDR3 contains 16 residues. CDR3 coding DNA: TGTGCCAGCAGCACGGGACTAGCTCATCTCCCCGACGAGCAGTACTTC. This sequence encodes CASSTGLAHLPDEQYF.

V is TRBV28 and J is TRBJ1-4; D is undetermined. Germline V CDR1 and CDR2: MDHEN, SYDVKM. The CDR3 totals 18 residues. V dropped 5 bases and J dropped 8 bases, with 27 bases sitting between them. The CDR3 sequence is CASSPSLSGSRLGEKLFF. The CDR3 DNA reads as TGTGCCAGCAGTCCGTCTCTGTCGGGGAGTAGGCTCGGGGAAAAACTGTTTTTT.

The rearrangement links TRBV27 to TRBJ1-5; D unresolved. V was clipped by 3 bases and J by 7 bases, with 13 bases between them. The germline gives CDR1 MNHEY, CDR2 SMNVEV (reference sequence). The CDR3 spans 14 residues. The CDR3 nucleotides are TGTGCCAGCAGTTTGTCGGCAGGATTACAGCCCCAGCATTTT. Translation: CASSLSAGLQPQHF.

This clone was seen a handful of times. This chain joins TRBV15 and TRBJ2-1; D call uncertain. Looked up from germline, CDR1 is LNHNV and CDR2 is YYDKDF (reference sequence). This CDR3 has 13 residues. V gave up 4 bases and J gave up 3 bases, with 7 bases separating them. The CDR3 loop reads CATSNGYYNEQFF. The CDR3 coding sequence is TGTGCCACCAGCAACGGTTACTACAATGAGCAGTTCTTC.

The chain uses TRBV28 and TRBJ1-2; D is unresolved. CDR1 is MDHEN and CDR2 is SYDVKM in the germline V gene. Trimming removed 2 bases at V and 5 bases at J, with 6 bases between. There are 12 residues in the CDR3. The CDR3 loop is CASSLSQYGYTF. The CDR3 nucleotides read TGTGCCAGCAGTTTAAGTCAGTATGGCTACACCTTC.

The chain links TRBV6-1 to TRBJ1-2; D possibly corresponds to TRBD1 (5 bases). Germline-derived CDR1 and CDR2 are MNHNS and SASEGT. V was trimmed by 1 base and J by 3 bases, leaving 18 bases between them. The length of the CDR3 is 17 residues. The CDR3 DNA sequence: TGTGCCAGCAGTGAAGAGGTCGTTTCGGCAGGGTACTATGGCTACACCTTC. Its protein is CASSEEVVSAGYYGYTF.

The rearrangement links TRBV19 to TRBJ1-2, with a tentative D call TRBD1 (5 bases). The V gene lost 5 bases and the J gene lost 4 bases, with 14 bases spanning the gap. CDR1 is LNHDA and CDR2 is SQIVND in the germline V gene (reference sequence). The CDR3 extends over 14 amino acids. The CDR3 here is CASSDSTTSYGYTF. CDR3 bases: TGTGCCAGTAGTGACAGCACCACTTCCTATGGCTACACCTTC. The variable domain in full, completed from reference TRBV19 and TRBJ1-2, reads DGGITQSPKYLFRKEGQNVTLSCEQNLNHDAMYWYRQDPGQGLRLIYYSQIVNDFQKGDIAEGYSVSREKKESFPLTVTSAQKNPTAFYLCASSDSTTSYGYTFGSGTRLTVV.

V usage is TRBV5-6 and J usage is TRBJ2-7; 8 bases map to TRBD1. The germline CDR1 and CDR2 sequences are SGHDT and YYEEEE. The CDR3 length is 17 residues. With V trimmed by 0 bases and J by 0 bases, 8 bases remained unmatched. Written as DNA, the CDR3 is TGTGCCAGCAGCTTGGCCTGGGGACAGGCCAGCTCCTACGAGCAGTACTTC. Translation gives CASSLAWGQASSYEQYF.

The rearrangement links TRBV14 to TRBJ1-1; 8 bases map to TRBD1. Germline assignment: CDR1 SGHDN and CDR2 FVKESK. V gave up 4 bases and J gave up 1 base; unmatched junction bases: 5. The CDR3 extends over 15 amino acids. CDR3 amino acids: CASSRTTGENTEAFF. The CDR3 bases are TGTGCCAGCAGCCGTACGACAGGGGAGAACACTGAAGCTTTCTTT.

This sequence joins TRBV7-9 and TRBJ2-7, with TRBD1 identical over 9 bases. The CDR3 is 15 amino acids. V shed 6 bases and J 1 base; nucleotides not matched to a gene: 7. The germline V gene encodes CDR1 SEHNR and CDR2 FQNEAQ (reference sequence). CDR3 coding DNA: TGTGCCAGCAGTTACGACAGGGGGTATTCCTACGAGCAGTACTTC. This translates into CASSYDRGYSYEQYF.

This chain connects TRBV9 to TRBJ1-1, with TRBD1 matching 10 bases. V lost 3 bases and J lost 3; bases outside the gene matches: 14. Germline assignment: CDR1 SGDLS and CDR2 YYNGEE. The CDR3 extends over 18 amino acids. The CDR3 sequence: CASSGYRDRGWPYTEAFF. The CDR3 bases are TGTGCCAGCAGCGGCTACCGGGACAGGGGTTGGCCTTACACTGAAGCTTTCTTT.

This chain joins TRBV6-6 and TRBJ1-5, with D unresolved. Germline lookup yields CDR1 MNHNY and CDR2 SVGAGI (reference sequence). Between the trimmed V and J ends, which lost 5 bases and 5 bases, there was a span of 13 bases. The CDR3 runs to 14 residues. The CDR3 nucleotides read TGTGCCAGCAGTCTGTCGTGGCGGGATCAGCCCCAGCATTTT. This gives the protein CASSLSWRDQPQHF.

On this clone itself: Compared with germline, one end of the junction differs, possibly owing to a read error. The chain employs TRBV4-3 and TRBJ1-6; TRBD1 might be the D (6 bases). This CDR3 contains 16 residues. The germline gives CDR1 LGHNA, CDR2 YSLEER. The CDR3 DNA reads as TGCGCCAGCAGCCAAGTCACGGGGGGCGGGAATTCACCTCTCCACTTT. As protein: CASSQVTGGGNSPLHF.

The gene calls are TRBV19 and TRBJ1-4; D is ambiguous. This CDR3 is 15 amino acids long. Trimming cost V 3 bases and J 7 bases, with 15 bases left between them. Germline V gives CDR1 LNHDA, CDR2 SQIVND (reference sequence). The CDR3: CASSIGEGSAEKLFF. In DNA form, the CDR3 reads TGTGCCAGTAGTATTGGAGAAGGGAGTGCTGAAAAACTGTTTTTT.

The gene calls are TRBV30 and TRBJ1-5; no clear D. V lost 1 base, J lost 4 bases, and 8 bases lay in between. The CDR3 sequence is 13 residues long. CDR1 GTSNPN and CDR2 SVGIG come from the germline V gene (reference sequence). CDR3 nucleotides: TGTGCCTGGAGTGCGCGAGGGAATCAGCCCCAGCATTTT. Translated, it gives CAWSARGNQPQHF.

The V gene is TRBV9, the J gene TRBJ2-3, with D possibly TRBD2 on 5 matching bases. V was cut by 0 bases and J by 1 base, with 12 bases left in between. The CDR3 covers 16 residues. Per the germline V gene, CDR1 is SGDLS and CDR2 is YYNGEE. CDR3 DNA: TGTGCCAGCAGCGTAGCATCACTAGTCGGCACAGATACGCAGTATTTT. Amino acid sequence: CASSVASLVGTDTQYF.

The chain recombines TRBV7-9 with TRBJ2-7; 8 positions agree with TRBD2. The germline V gene has CDR1 SEHNR and CDR2 FQNEAQ (reference sequence). The CDR3 is 14 amino acids. Losses at the gene ends were 3 bases for V and 3 bases for J; bases not matched to a gene: 4. CDR3 region: CASSLATSGYEQYF. DNA of the CDR3: TGTGCCAGCAGCTTGGCTACTAGCGGCTACGAGCAGTACTTC.

V is TRBV7-2 and J is TRBJ2-5, with 9 bases identical to TRBD1. V dropped 5 bases and J dropped 5; count of bases not matched to a gene: 12. The CDR3 is 16 residues long. In germline, CDR1 is SGHTA, CDR2 FQGNSA. This chain's CDR3 is CASSEQGAGPGETQYF. CDR3 nucleotides: TGTGCCAGCAGCGAACAGGGGGCTGGACCAGGGGAGACCCAGTACTTC. Complete variable domain (other parts from reference TRBV7-2 and TRBJ2-5): GAGVSQSPSNKVTEKGKDVELRCDPISGHTALYWYRQSLGQGLEFLIYFQGNSAPDKSGLPSDRFSAERTGGSVSTLTIQRTQQEDSAVYLCASSEQGAGPGETQYFGPGTRLLVL.

This clone has more than one count but fewer than ten. This chain connects TRBV11-2 to TRBJ1-2; TRBD1 is a possible D gene (6 bases). The V end lost 1 base, the J end lost 4 bases, and 19 bases lay between the germline ends. There are 17 residues in the CDR3. CDR1 and CDR2 (germline): SGHAT, FQNNGV. The CDR3: CASSLVSGGTGSYGYTF. CDR3 in DNA: TGTGCCAGCAGCTTAGTGTCTGGGGGAACAGGGTCCTATGGCTACACCTTC.

This clone was found once. This rearrangement joins TRBV4-3 to TRBJ2-7; 9 bases match TRBD1. The CDR3 has 16 amino acids. J lost 7 bases, V lost 2 bases, and 12 bases had no gene match. Germline V CDR1 and CDR2: LGHNA, YSLEER. This CDR3 reads CASSQSAVGTGLEQYF. CDR3 nucleotides: TGCGCCAGCAGCCAATCAGCGGTCGGGACAGGGCTTGAGCAGTACTTC.

In DNA, the CDR3 is TGTGCCAGCACCTACGGGGGGGGTAATAATTCACCCCTCCACTTT. It translates to CASTYGGGNNSPLHF. V usage is TRBV27 and J usage is TRBJ1-6, with D perhaps matching TRBD1 (5 bases). Trimming took 7 bases from V and 5 from J, leaving 15 bases between them. This CDR3 spans 15 amino acids. Germline V gives CDR1 MNHEY, CDR2 SMNVEV (reference sequence).

The gene calls are TRBV27 and TRBJ2-7; D is unresolved. The germline V gene encodes CDR1 MNHEY and CDR2 SMNVEV (reference sequence). Between the trimmed V and J ends, which lost 8 bases and 2 bases, there was a span of 7 bases. This CDR3 region has 11 residues. DNA for the CDR3: TGTGCCAGCTCTACCCCCTACGAGCAGTACTTC. This codes for CASSTPYEQYF.

This clone showed up just a few times. The chain recombines TRBV5-6 with TRBJ2-1; 7 positions agree with TRBD2. CDR1 is SGHDT and CDR2 is YYEEEE in the germline V gene. The J segment lost 8 bases and the V segment lost 3 bases, leaving 14 bases of the junction unmatched. The CDR3 length is 16 residues. The CDR3 DNA follows: TGTGCCAGCAGCTGGTCGGGGGGACCGGCTATGTATGAGCAGTTCTTC. Translation: CASSWSGGPAMYEQFF.

The chain joins TRBV7-2 to TRBJ1-3; no definite D call. The V end lost 2 bases, the J end lost 0 bases, and 17 bases lay between the germline ends. Per the germline V gene, CDR1 is SGHTA and CDR2 is FQGNSA. The CDR3 length is 18 residues. The CDR3: CASSLKRNSETSGNTIYF. In DNA form, the CDR3 reads TGTGCCAGCAGCTTAAAGCGTAACTCAGAAACCTCTGGAAACACCATATATTTT.